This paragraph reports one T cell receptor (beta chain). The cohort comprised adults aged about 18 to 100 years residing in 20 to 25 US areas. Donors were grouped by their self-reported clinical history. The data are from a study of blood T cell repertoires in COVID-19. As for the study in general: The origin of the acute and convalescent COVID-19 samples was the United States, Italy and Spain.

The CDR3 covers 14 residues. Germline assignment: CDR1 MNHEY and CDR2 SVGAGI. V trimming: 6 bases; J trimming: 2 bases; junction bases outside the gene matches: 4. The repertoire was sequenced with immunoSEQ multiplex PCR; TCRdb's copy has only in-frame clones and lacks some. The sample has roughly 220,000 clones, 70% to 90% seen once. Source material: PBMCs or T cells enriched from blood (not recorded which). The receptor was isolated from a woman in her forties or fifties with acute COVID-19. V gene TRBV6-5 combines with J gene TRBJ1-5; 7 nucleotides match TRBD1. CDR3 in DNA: TGTGCCAGCAGGTCGACAGGGCGCAATCAGCCCCAGCATTTT. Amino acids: CASRSTGRNQPQHF.